Presented here are 5 T cell receptor beta chains from one specimen sequenced in a study of blood T cell repertoires in COVID-19. The protocol was immunoSEQ multiplex PCR, while the TCRdb copy is restricted to in-frame clones and leaves out a portion. Of over 80,000 clones in the sample, 75% to 85% were seen once. Source material: peripheral blood. The receptors originated from a woman between 65 and 79 years old with acute or convalescent COVID-19.

V gene TRBV19 combines with J gene TRBJ1-2, with TRBD1 matching 8 bases. This CDR3 comprises 15 residues. The germline gives CDR1 LNHDA, CDR2 SQIVND (reference sequence). With V trimmed by 9 bases and J by 4 bases, 13 bases remained unmatched. CDR3 DNA sequence: TGTGCCAGCCGAACTGTCCCCGACAGGGGCTATGGCTACACCTTC. It translates to CASRTVPDRGYGYTF.

The chain recombines TRBV9 with TRBJ2-2; 7 nucleotides match TRBD1. The germline CDR1 and CDR2 sequences are SGDLS and YYNGEE. The CDR3 has 15 residues. V trimming: 8 bases; J trimming: 0 bases; junction bases outside the gene matches: 7. DNA for the CDR3: TGTGCCAGTAGTACAGGGGCCTCGAACACCGGGGAGCTGTTTTTT. Protein: CASSTGASNTGELFF. The full variable domain, in which reference TRBV9 and TRBJ2-2 provide the parts outside the CDR3, is DSGVTQTPKHLITATGQRVTLRCSPRSGDLSVYWYQQSLDQGLQFLIQYYNGEERAKGNILERFSAQQFPDLHSELNLSSLELGDSALYFCASSTGASNTGELFFGEGSRLTVL.

The rearrangement links TRBV6-6 to TRBJ2-7; the D is unclear. This CDR3 has 14 residues. V dropped 5 bases and J dropped 2 bases, with 13 bases sitting between them. Per germline, CDR1 MNHNY and CDR2 SVGAGI (reference sequence). The CDR3 loop reads CASSPQYGAYEQYF. As DNA, the CDR3 is TGTGCCAGCAGTCCCCAGTACGGAGCCTACGAGCAGTACTTC.

The chain joins TRBV14 to TRBJ2-2; D call uncertain. The germline V and J ends were trimmed by 8 bases and 1 base, with 14 bases remaining between them. The CDR3 is made up of 15 amino acids. Germline V gene lookup returns CDR1 SGHDN and CDR2 FVKESK. CDR3 sequence reads: CASSLRLRNTGELFF. In nucleotides, the CDR3 is TGTGCCAGCTCTTTACGCCTTAGGAACACCGGGGAGCTGTTTTTT.

V is TRBV7-7 and J is TRBJ2-5, with TRBD2 identical over 11 bases. CDR1 SSHAT and CDR2 FNYEAQ come from the germline V gene (reference sequence). V shed 5 bases, J shed 5 bases, and the junction held 7 bases outside the gene matches. The CDR3 length is 15 residues. The CDR3 DNA is TGTGCCAGCAGCCAGACTAGCGGGGCAGGGGAGACCCAGTACTTC. Its translation is CASSQTSGAGETQYF. Complete variable domain (other parts from reference TRBV7-7 and TRBJ2-5): GAGVSQSPRYKVTKRGQDVTLRCDPISSHATLYWYQQALGQGPEFLTYFNYEAQPDKSGLPSDRFSAERPEGSISTLTIQRTEQRDSAMYRCASSQTSGAGETQYFGPGTRLLVL.